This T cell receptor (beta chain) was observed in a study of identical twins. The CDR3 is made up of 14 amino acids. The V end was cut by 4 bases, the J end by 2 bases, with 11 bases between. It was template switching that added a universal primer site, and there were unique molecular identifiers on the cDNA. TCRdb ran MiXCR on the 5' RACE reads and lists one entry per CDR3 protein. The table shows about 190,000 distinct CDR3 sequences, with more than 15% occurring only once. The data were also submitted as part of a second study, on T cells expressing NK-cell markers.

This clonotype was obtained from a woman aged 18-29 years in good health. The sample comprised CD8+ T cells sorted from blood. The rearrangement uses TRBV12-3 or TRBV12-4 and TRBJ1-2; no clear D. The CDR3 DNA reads TGTGCCAGCAGTTACATACAGCTAAACTATGGCTACACCTTC. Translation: CASSYIQLNYGYTF.